What follows are 19 T cell receptor beta chains derived from one specimen sequenced in a study of blood T cells in healthy people across ages. It was with a sample-barcoded 5' primer and a J-beta primer mix that a second PCR of about 7 to 12 cycles was run. Via MiXCR, TCRdb re-called the 5' RACE reads, giving one row per CDR3 protein. Of hundreds of thousands of distinct CDR3 sequences in the sample, around 50% were seen once. The sample comprised blood. The receptors originated from a middle-aged man in good health.

The J gene is TRBJ1-1, the V gene TRBV29-1; D is uncertain. Trimming shortened V by 7 bases and J by 3 bases, and 12 bases separated the two germline ends. The CDR3 totals 12 residues. Germline V gives CDR1 SQVTM, CDR2 ANQGSEA. The CDR3 DNA reads as TGCAGCGCCCGGGTGGACTACACTGAAGCTTTCTTT. Protein sequence: CSARVDYTEAFF.

The V and J genes are TRBV6-6 and TRBJ2-2; D possibly corresponds to TRBD2 (5 bases). The V gene lost 2 bases and the J gene lost 5 bases, with 18 bases spanning the gap. The CDR3 totals 17 residues. Germline V CDR1 and CDR2: MNHNY, SVGAGI (reference sequence). CDR3 loop: CASSYNEGSVGTGELFF. The CDR3 nucleotides are TGTGCCAGCAGTTACAACGAGGGCTCTGTTGGGACCGGGGAGCTGTTTTTT.

The V gene is TRBV10-3, the J gene TRBJ2-7, with 10 bases identical to TRBD2. CDR3 length equals 14 residues. CDR1 is ENHRY, CDR2 SYGVKD, per germline. V lost 5 bases and J lost 6; bases outside the gene matches: 7. CDR3 loop: CAISPGTSVSEQYF. CDR3 coding DNA: TGTGCCATCAGTCCAGGGACTAGCGTTTCCGAGCAGTACTTC.

The CDR3, as DNA: TGTGCCAGCAGTCCTTCGGCGACAGGAGCCTACGAGCAGTACTTC. It yields the protein CASSPSATGAYEQYF. The J gene is TRBJ2-7, the V gene TRBV28; weak D call: TRBD1 (6 bases). Germline V lookup: CDR1 MDHEN, CDR2 SYDVKM. The CDR3 contains 15 residues. The ends were cut back, 5 bases at V and 2 bases at J, with 16 bases in the middle.

A note on this clonotype: The junction does not match germline at one end; this may be a read error. V and J are TRBV5-5 and TRBJ2-7, with D tentatively TRBD1 (6 bases). Per the germline V gene, CDR1 is SGHKS and CDR2 is YYEKEE (reference sequence). This CDR3 spans 15 amino acids. This CDR3 reads CAGSLHRQGTYEQYF. The CDR3 nucleotides read TGTGCCGGCAGCTTGCACCGGCAGGGGACCTACGAGCAGTACTTC.

The V gene is TRBV3-1, the J gene TRBJ2-7; 7 nucleotides align to TRBD1. Germline lookup yields CDR1 LGHDT and CDR2 YNNKEL (reference sequence). CDR3 length equals 12 residues. V shed 3 bases and J 5 bases; nucleotides not matched to a gene: 1. The CDR3 DNA follows: TGTGCCAGCAGCCACAGGGGGAACGAGCAGTACTTC. Translation gives CASSHRGNEQYF.

With respect to this clonotype: One junction end does not reproduce the germline sequence, and a read error may be involved. The rearrangement uses TRBV9 and TRBJ2-6; tentative D call: TRBD1 (5 bases). CDR1 is SGDLS and CDR2 is YYNGEE in the germline V gene. The CDR3 covers 16 residues. In nucleotides, the CDR3 is TGTGCCAGCAGCGTAGTAGTAGACTCTGGGGCCAACGTCCCGACTTTC. This translates into CASSVVVDSGANVPTF.

DNA of the CDR3: TGTGCCAGCAGCTTAGTCGGGGGCCACCAAGAGACCCAGTACTTC. Translating it yields CASSLVGGHQETQYF. This sequence joins TRBV7-9 and TRBJ2-5, with D possibly called TRBD1 or TRBD2 (6 bases each). The V end lost 1 base, the J end lost 0 bases, and 9 bases lay between the germline ends. Germline V gives CDR1 SEHNR, CDR2 FQNEAQ (reference sequence). The CDR3 spans 15 residues. Variable domain in full (rest from reference TRBV7-9 and TRBJ2-5): DTGVSQNPRHKITKRGQNVTFRCDPISEHNRLYWYRQTLGQGPEFLTYFQNEAQLEKSRLLSDRFSAERPKGSFSTLEIQRTEQGDSAMYLCASSLVGGHQETQYFGPGTRLLVL.

V usage is TRBV10-3 and J usage is TRBJ2-5; 7 bases line up with TRBD1. The CDR3 is made up of 15 amino acids. The germline V gene has CDR1 ENHRY and CDR2 SYGVKD. Trimming removed 0 bases from V and 2 bases from J; junction bases left unmatched: 3. As DNA, the CDR3 is TGTGCCATCAGTGAGTCGGGACAGAAACAAGAGACCCAGTACTTC. It yields the protein CAISESGQKQETQYF.

The chain uses TRBV28 and TRBJ2-7, with D perhaps matching TRBD2 (6 bases). V dropped 8 bases and J dropped 3 bases, with 11 bases sitting between them. Germline V gene lookup returns CDR1 MDHEN and CDR2 SYDVKM. This CDR3 region has 12 residues. This CDR3 is CASRDSGYEQYF. The DNA of the CDR3 is TGTGCCAGCCGGGATAGCGGCTACGAGCAGTACTTC.

The chain recombines TRBV20-1 with TRBJ2-1, with 11 bases fitting TRBD2. CDR1 DFQATT and CDR2 SNEGSKA come from the germline V gene (reference sequence). CDR3 length: 18 amino acids. Trimming removed 0 bases from V and 3 bases from J; junction bases left unmatched: 10. The DNA for the CDR3 is TGCAGTGCTAGAGATCCGACCAGACTAGCGGGATTCTACAATGAGCAGTTCTTC. Its translation: CSARDPTRLAGFYNEQFF.

This clonotype has just a few counts. The V call is TRBV20-1, the J call TRBJ2-3; 13 positions agree with TRBD2. The CDR3 length is 17 residues. The germline CDR1 and CDR2 sequences are DFQATT and SNEGSKA (reference sequence). V lost 5 bases, J lost 7 bases, and 15 bases stayed unmatched. CDR3 in DNA: TGCAGTGCTGGAACCGGAAGACTAGCGGGAGGTCTTAATACGCAGTATTTT. The encoded protein is CSAGTGRLAGGLNTQYF.

V usage is TRBV15 and J usage is TRBJ2-3; maybe TRBD2 (5 bases). The CDR3 spans 15 residues. V shed 0 bases and J shed 2 bases, with 9 bases lying between them. Germline V gene sequence: CDR1 LNHNV, CDR2 YYDKDF (reference sequence). The CDR3 DNA is TGTGCCACCAGCAGAGACCCGGGGAACACAGATACGCAGTATTTT. Residues: CATSRDPGNTDTQYF.

The chain couples TRBV27 to TRBJ2-7; 11 bases align to TRBD2. Germline V lookup: CDR1 MNHEY, CDR2 SMNVEV (reference sequence). CDR3 size: 15 residues. With 2 bases clipped from V and 3 bases from J, the junction kept 3 bases outside the gene matches. CDR3 in DNA: TGTGCCAGCAGTTTAAAGGGGACTAGCGGCTACGAGCAGTACTTC. This codes for CASSLKGTSGYEQYF.

The chain joins TRBV7-2 to TRBJ2-1; possible D gene TRBD1, 7 bases. V was pared by 10 bases and J by 6 bases, with 22 bases between. Germline CDR1 is SGHTA and CDR2 is FQGNSA. The CDR3 loop spans 15 amino acids. The CDR3 region has the DNA TGTGCCACCCGGGACAGAAGGGTCGGGGGCAATGAGCAGTTCTTC. Amino acid sequence: CATRDRRVGGNEQFF.

The V gene is TRBV7-9, the J gene TRBJ2-1; D may be TRBD2 (5 bases). The CDR3 totals 17 residues. Per the germline V gene, CDR1 is SEHNR and CDR2 is FQNEAQ (reference sequence). Trimming removed 3 bases at V and 0 bases at J, with 15 bases between. The CDR3 loop reads CASSLGRDFSSYNEQFF. The CDR3 region has the DNA TGTGCCAGCAGCTTGGGCCGGGATTTCAGCTCCTACAATGAGCAGTTCTTC.

The table lists this clonotype with a few counts. The chain combines TRBV27 with TRBJ2-1; D is uncertain. Trimming cost V 3 bases and J 12 bases, with 12 bases left between them. Germline loops: CDR1 MNHEY, CDR2 SMNVEV (reference sequence). This CDR3 is 12 amino acids long. CDR3 DNA sequence: TGTGCCAGCAGTTTCAGCAGTGGCGGGCAGTTCTTC. Its protein is CASSFSSGGQFF.

This clonotype was recorded once. One end of the junction does not line up with germline, which may come from a read error. The chain links TRBV5-1 to TRBJ2-7, with D possibly TRBD2 on 5 matching bases. The CDR3 covers 14 residues. Germline lookup yields CDR1 SGHRS and CDR2 YFSETQ. The CDR3 sequence: CPSSPPRDSYEQYF. The CDR3, as DNA: TGCCCCAGCAGCCCGCCCCGGGACTCCTACGAGCAGTACTTC.

Many counts were recorded for this clonotype. This sequence joins TRBV13 and TRBJ2-3; no clear D gene. This CDR3 contains 14 residues. Germline CDR1 is PRHDT and CDR2 is FYEKMQ (reference sequence). The ends were cut back, 4 bases at V and 4 bases at J, with 12 bases in the middle. For the CDR3, the DNA is TGTGCCAGCAGCTCCTCCATAGAGCCAGATACGCAGTATTTT. Translated, it gives CASSSSIEPDTQYF.